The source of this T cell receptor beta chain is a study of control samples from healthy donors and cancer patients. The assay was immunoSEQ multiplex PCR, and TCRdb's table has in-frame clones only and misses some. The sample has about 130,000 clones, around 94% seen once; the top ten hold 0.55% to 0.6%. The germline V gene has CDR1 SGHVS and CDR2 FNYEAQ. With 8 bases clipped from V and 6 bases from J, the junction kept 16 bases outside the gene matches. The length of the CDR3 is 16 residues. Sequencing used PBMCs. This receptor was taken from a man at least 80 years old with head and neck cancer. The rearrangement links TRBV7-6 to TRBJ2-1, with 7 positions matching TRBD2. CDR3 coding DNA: TGTGCCAGCCGTCCCCTACTTGGCGGGAGACCCAATGAGCAGTTCTTC. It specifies CASRPLLGGRPNEQFF.